The present TCR beta chain was sequenced within a study of blood T cell repertoires in COVID-19. Background on the study: Samples taken during acute and convalescent COVID-19 were collected in the United States, Italy and Spain.

Per the study methods: Amplification with reference gene primers provided the estimates of nucleated cell counts. The table came from immunoSEQ multiplex PCR; TCRdb's copy has only in-frame clones and leaves some out. V and J calls and clone size are copied from that table; D and trimming were computed from the DNA. The sample lists approximately 90,000 clones, 60% to 85% occurring once. The receptor was isolated from a human donor in a cohort sampled during active COVID-19. What was sequenced was peripheral blood.

CDR3 loop: CASSYTRDRGLAYEQYF. CDR3 nucleotides: TGTGCCAGCAGTTACACCCGGGACAGGGGACTTGCCTACGAGCAGTACTTC. This chain links TRBV6-2 or TRBV6-3 with TRBJ2-7; 10 positions agree with TRBD1. J was trimmed by 2 bases and V by 2 bases; bases with no gene match: 9. CDR1 MNHEY and CDR2 SVGEGT come from the germline V gene. The CDR3 sequence is 17 residues long.